This is a list of T cell receptor beta chains from one sample in a study of blood T cell repertoires in COVID-19. Only in-frame clones appear in the TCRdb table, and some are missing; sequencing was by immunoSEQ multiplex PCR. The sample consists of about 140,000 clones, approximately 85% of them appearing once. The sequenced sample was peripheral blood. Receptors were obtained from a man between 65 and 80 years old with acute or convalescent COVID-19. Each CDR3 is given with its conserved first and last residue. The D gene is left open where the match is weak. Part of the rows lack a size; the others show once, few, many or a class for expanded clones.

clone_size j_call d_call v_call cdr3_nt cdr3_aa
. TRBJ1-6 TRBD1 TRBV7-9 TGTGCCAGCAGCCTGACAGGGTTAGGGTCACCCCTCCACTTT CASSLTGLGSPLHF
. TRBJ2-7 . TRBV5-6 TGTGCCAGCAGCTTTGGGGGCAGCTACGAGCAGTACTTC CASSFGGSYEQYF
. TRBJ2-2 . TRBV12-3/TRBV12-4 TGTGCCAGCAGTCCCGCGGTCACCGGGGAGCTGTTTTTT CASSPAVTGELFF
. TRBJ1-1 TRBD1 TRBV9 TGTGCCAGCAGCACGACAGGGGCTAACACTGAAGCTTTCTTT CASSTTGANTEAFF
. TRBJ2-7 TRBD2 TRBV6-5 TGTGCCAGCAGTAGCGGGACCTACGAGCAGTACTTC CASSSGTYEQYF
. TRBJ1-1 . TRBV28 TGTGCCAGCAGTATAACCGGGAGGACGAACACTGAAGCTTTCTTT CASSITGRTNTEAFF
few TRBJ1-2 TRBD1 TRBV28 TGTGCCAGCAGAGGAGGAGAGACAGGGGTTTATTCCTATGGCTACACCTTC CASRGGETGVYSYGYTF
. TRBJ1-5 . TRBV6-1 TGTGCCAGCAGTGACAGGATAGGCCAGCCCCAGCATTTT CASSDRIGQPQHF
. TRBJ2-5 TRBD1 TRBV3-1/TRBV3-2 TGTGCCAGCAGCCGACAGGGCGAGACCCAGTACTTC CASSRQGETQYF
. TRBJ2-7 TRBD2 TRBV28 TGTGCCAGCAGTTTAAGCCTACTAGCGTACTCCTACGAGCAGTACTTC CASSLSLLAYSYEQYF
. TRBJ2-5 TRBD2 TRBV30 TGTGCCTGGAGTGCCGGGGGGGGCGGAGAGACCCAGTACTTC CAWSAGGGGETQYF
. TRBJ1-1 . TRBV11-2 TGTGCCAGCAGCCCCTCCCGGGTTAAGACTGAAGCTTTCTTT CASSPSRVKTEAFF
. TRBJ2-2 . TRBV24-1 TGTGCCACCAGTGACCGGGAGGAGCTGTTTTTT CATSDREELFF
. TRBJ1-1 TRBD1 TRBV4-2 TGTGCCAGCAGCCAATCCGGGACAGGGGGCACTGAAGCTTTCTTT CASSQSGTGGTEAFF
once TRBJ1-2 . TRBV5-1 TGCGCCAGCAGCTTCTCGGGCTATGGCTACACCTTC CASSFSGYGYTF
. TRBJ1-4 . TRBV4-1 TGCGCCAGCAGCCGATCGGACGCTATAAGGGGAAATGAAAAACTGTTTTTT CASSRSDAIRGNEKLFF
once TRBJ1-4 . TRBV4-1 TGCGCCAGCAGCCCGTTTCCGAGACAGGCGAATGAAAAACTGTTTTTT CASSPFPRQANEKLFF
. TRBJ1-4 . TRBV2 TGTGCCAGCAGTGAAAGCGGGGGGCGGAGTGAAAAACTGTTTTTT CASSESGGRSEKLFF
. TRBJ1-2 . TRBV5-1 TGCGCCAGCAGCTTGGTGTCAGGCGCGCGTGGCTACACCTTC CASSLVSGARGYTF
. TRBJ2-3 . TRBV6-2/TRBV6-3 TGTGCCAGCAGTCCCCTTGGACGGACACCTAGCACAGATACGCAGTATTTT CASSPLGRTPSTDTQYF
. TRBJ2-3 . TRBV29-1 TGCAGCGCCGAATCCGGCGGAGGCCGTACCGATACGCAGTATTTT CSAESGGGRTDTQYF
. TRBJ1-5 TRBD1 TRBV19 TGTGCCAGTAGTACCTACAGGGGCACGGATAGTAAGAGCAATCAGCCCCAGCATTTT CASSTYRGTDSKSNQPQHF